This T cell receptor (beta chain) was profiled in a study of CD8+ T cells in alopecia areata. Study information: At a dose of 5 to 10 mg twice daily, oral tofacitinib was given to treated patients.

CDR1 and CDR2 from the germline V gene are SGHRS and YFSETQ. The V and J ends lost 0 bases and 10 bases respectively, with 14 bases between them. This CDR3 has 15 amino acids. Extracted RNA was reverse transcribed, and the resulting cDNA served as sequencing template. TCRdb keeps only in-frame clones here, not all; method: immunoSEQ multiplex PCR. This sample has about 210,000 clones, with about 58% found just once. A remark on this clone: The antigen is unknown.

Study findings and constraints: Among the top 100, expanded CD8+ clones, as well as scalp clonality, were significantly decreased by tofacitinib. A single nonresponder leaves the baseline CD8+ expansion link to response uncertain. Sequencing of scalp samples also captures resident alphabeta T cells of normal skin.

Treatment meaning: oral pan-JAK inhibitor, 5-10 mg twice daily. J is TRBJ1-6 and V is TRBV5-1; D possibly corresponds to TRBD1 (6 bases). The receptor comes from a human donor with alopecia areata. Sequencing was performed on CD4+ T cells sorted from blood, taken at week 4, from a patient treated with tofacitinib. This chain's CDR3 is CASSLAYREQSPLHF. CDR3 nucleotide sequence: TGCGCCAGCAGCTTGGCGTACAGGGAGCAATCACCCCTCCACTTT.